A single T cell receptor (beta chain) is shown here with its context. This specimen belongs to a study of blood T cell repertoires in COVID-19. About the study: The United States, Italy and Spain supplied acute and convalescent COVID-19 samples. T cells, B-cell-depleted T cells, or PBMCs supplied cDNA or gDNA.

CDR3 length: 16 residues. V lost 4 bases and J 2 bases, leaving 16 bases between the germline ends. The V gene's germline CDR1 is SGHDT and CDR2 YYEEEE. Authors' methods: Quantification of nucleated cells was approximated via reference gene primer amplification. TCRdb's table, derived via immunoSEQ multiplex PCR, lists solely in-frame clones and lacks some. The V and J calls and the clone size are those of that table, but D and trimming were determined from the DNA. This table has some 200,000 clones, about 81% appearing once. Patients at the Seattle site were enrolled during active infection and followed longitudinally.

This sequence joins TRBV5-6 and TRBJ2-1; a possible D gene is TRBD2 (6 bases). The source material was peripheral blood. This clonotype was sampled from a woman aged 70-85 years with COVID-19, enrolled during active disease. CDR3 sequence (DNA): TGTGCCAGCAGCCTTAGTCTTAGCGGAGCCTACAATGAGCAGTTCTTC. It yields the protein CASSLSLSGAYNEQFF.